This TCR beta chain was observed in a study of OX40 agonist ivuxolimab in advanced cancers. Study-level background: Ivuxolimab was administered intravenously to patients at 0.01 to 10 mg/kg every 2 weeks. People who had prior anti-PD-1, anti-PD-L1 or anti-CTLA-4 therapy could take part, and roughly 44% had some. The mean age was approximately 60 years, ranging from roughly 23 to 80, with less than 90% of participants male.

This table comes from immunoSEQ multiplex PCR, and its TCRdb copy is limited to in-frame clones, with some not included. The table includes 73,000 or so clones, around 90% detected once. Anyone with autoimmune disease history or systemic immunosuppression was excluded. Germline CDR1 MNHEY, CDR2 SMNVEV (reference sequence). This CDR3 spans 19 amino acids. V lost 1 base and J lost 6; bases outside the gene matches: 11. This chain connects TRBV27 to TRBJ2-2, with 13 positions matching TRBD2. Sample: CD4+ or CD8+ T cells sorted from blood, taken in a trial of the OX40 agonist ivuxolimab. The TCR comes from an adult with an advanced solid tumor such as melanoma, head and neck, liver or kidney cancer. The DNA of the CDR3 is TGTGCCAGCAGTTTATTAACTAGCGGGGGGGTTAGTGGACCCGGGGAGCTGTTTTTT. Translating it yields CASSLLTSGGVSGPGELFF.